This record looks at one TCR beta chain sequence and its context. Its specificity is unknown. This entry belongs to a study of Ad26.COV2.S vaccination and SARS-CoV-2 variants. Study-wide context: Ad26.COV2.S given intramuscularly, once or twice 56 days apart.

TCRdb's table, derived via immunoSEQ multiplex PCR, lists solely in-frame clones and lacks some. The sample shows roughly 240,000 clones, 88% of them seen only once. The CDR3 runs to 14 residues. Germline lookup yields CDR1 MNHEY and CDR2 SVGAGI. J lost 7 bases, V lost 6 bases, and 10 bases had no gene match. Regarding the study as a whole: Reports say spike-specific CD8+ and CD4+ T cell responses covered substantial breadth after vaccination.

Sample treatment: about 20 received Ad26.COV2.S at low or high dose, single or two shots; about 5 received placebo; per-sample allocation not given. Sampling occurred on day 63 after the first vaccine or placebo injection. This adult donor, from Boston, was 18-55 years old. The sample in question was peripheral blood, obtained in a trial of Ad26.COV2.S vaccine versus placebo. V is TRBV6-5 and J is TRBJ1-1; TRBD1 agrees at 8 bases. The receptor was derived from a person between 18 and 60 years old who received the Ad26.COV2.S COVID-19 vaccine or a placebo. DNA of the CDR3: TGTGCCAGCAGACCGGGACAGGCTGGCGGTGAAGCTTTCTTT. It translates to CASRPGQAGGEAFF.